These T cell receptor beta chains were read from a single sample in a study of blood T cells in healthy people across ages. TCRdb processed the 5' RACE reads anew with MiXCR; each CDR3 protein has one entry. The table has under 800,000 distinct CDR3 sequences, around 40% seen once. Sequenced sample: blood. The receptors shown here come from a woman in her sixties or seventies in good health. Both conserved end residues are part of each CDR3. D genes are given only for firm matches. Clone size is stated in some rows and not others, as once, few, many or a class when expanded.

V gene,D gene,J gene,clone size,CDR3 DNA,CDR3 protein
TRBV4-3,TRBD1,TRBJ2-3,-,TGCGCCAGCAGCCGGGACGATCCGGGACAGGGGTTTGCAGCAGATACGCAGTATTTT,CASSRDDPGQGFAADTQYF
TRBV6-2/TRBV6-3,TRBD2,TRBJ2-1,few,TGTGCCAGCAACCCACTAGCGGGGGGGCCAAATGAGCAGTTCTTC,CASNPLAGGPNEQFF
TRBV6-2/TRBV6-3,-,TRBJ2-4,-,TGTGCCAGCAGCCTACAGAACATTCAGTACTTC,CASSLQNIQYF
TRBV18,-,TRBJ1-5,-,TGTGCCAGCTCACCAAATGCCAACTCGGCCCAGCATTTT,CASSPNANSAQHF
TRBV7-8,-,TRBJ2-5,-,TGTGCCAGCAGCGCGGAGTCCAACTCGGAGACCCAGTACTTC,CASSAESNSETQYF
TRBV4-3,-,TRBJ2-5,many,TGCGCCAGCAGCCACCACCAAGAGACCCAGTACTTC,CASSHHQETQYF
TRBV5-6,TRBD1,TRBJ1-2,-,TGTGCCAGCAGCCCCGACAGGGCGGCGGCCTACGGCTACACCTTC,CASSPDRAAAYGYTF
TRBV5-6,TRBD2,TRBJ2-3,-,TGTGCCAGCAGCTCATTACTAGCGGGGGAACCCACAGAGACGCAGTATTTT,CASSSLLAGEPTETQYF
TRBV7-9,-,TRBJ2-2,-,TGTGCCAGCAGCCGGGCAGTGAACACCGGGGAGCTGTTTTTT,CASSRAVNTGELFF
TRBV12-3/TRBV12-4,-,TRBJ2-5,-,TGTGCCAGCAGTTCCCGGGACAAGGGGAGAGAGACCCAGTACTTC,CASSSRDKGRETQYF